The rows below give T cell receptor beta chains drawn from one sample of a study of blood T cell repertoires in COVID-19. Profiled with immunoSEQ multiplex PCR; TCRdb holds only in-frame clones, not every one. Among fewer than 35,000 clones, roughly 82% were seen once, and the ten largest hold about 1.7%. Material: peripheral blood. These TCRs come from a man aged 80 or over with active or convalescent COVID-19. Both conserved end residues are part of each CDR3. The D gene is left open where the match is weak. Some rows mark clone size as missing; the rest say once, few, many or name a class of expanded clone.

NA	TRBJ1-4	NA	TRBV5-4	TGTGCCAGCAGCTTGGATCCAGGGGCTGATGAAAAACTGTTTTTT	CASSLDPGADEKLFF
NA	TRBJ2-1	once	TRBV10-3	TGTGCCACCGCGACCCAGGGCGGGAAATCCTACAATGAGCAGTTCTTC	CATATQGGKSYNEQFF
NA	TRBJ2-5	NA	TRBV6-5	TGTGCCAGCAGTCCGACACACGAAGAGACCCAGTACTTC	CASSPTHEETQYF
NA	TRBJ2-7	NA	TRBV6-5	TGTGCCAGCAGTTACTCGGCTTCTGGAGGGTCCTACGAGCAGTACTTC	CASSYSASGGSYEQYF
TRBD2	TRBJ2-5	NA	TRBV15	TGTGCCACCAGCAGAGCGGGGGGCCAAGAGACCCAGTACTTC	CATSRAGGQETQYF
TRBD1	TRBJ1-3	NA	TRBV14	TGTGCCAGCAGCCATTTCACAGGGGACTCTGGAAACACCATATATTTT	CASSHFTGDSGNTIYF
NA	TRBJ2-7	NA	TRBV4-1	TGCGCCAGCAGCCAAGCAGATCGGAGGAACTACGAGCAGTACTTC	CASSQADRRNYEQYF
NA	TRBJ2-1	NA	TRBV15	TGTGCCACCAGCAGCGGTTTTTGGCTAGCGCCCTACAATGAGCAGTTCTTC	CATSSGFWLAPYNEQFF
NA	TRBJ2-1	NA	TRBV12-3/TRBV12-4	TGTGCCAGCAGTCGAAATCAGGGGACTGAGCAGTTCTTC	CASSRNQGTEQFF
TRBD1	TRBJ1-1	NA	TRBV18	TGTGCCAGCTCACCTTCGGGACAGGCCTTGAACACTGAAGCTTTCTTT	CASSPSGQALNTEAFF
NA	TRBJ2-7	NA	TRBV12-3/TRBV12-4	TGTGCCAGCAGTTCCCTTGTAGACTACGAGCAGTACTTC	CASSSLVDYEQYF
TRBD2	TRBJ2-7	NA	TRBV2	TGTGCCAGCAGTGAGGGCGGGAGAGGCTACGAGCAGTACTTC	CASSEGGRGYEQYF
TRBD2	TRBJ2-1	few	TRBV5-1	TGCGCCAGCAGCTCCCAGGGGAGCGGGGGGGAGAGTGGAAATGAGCAGTTCTTC	CASSSQGSGGESGNEQFF
TRBD1	TRBJ2-1	NA	TRBV7-8	TGTGCCAGCAGCTTTGGCACACAGGGGACCGGTGAGCAGTTCTTC	CASSFGTQGTGEQFF
NA	TRBJ2-1	NA	TRBV6-6	TGTGCCAGCAACCAATTACTATGGGAGGAAGGGAATGAGCAGTTCTTC	CASNQLLWEEGNEQFF
NA	TRBJ1-1	NA	TRBV6-5	TGTGCCAGCAGACTGACAGAGAACACTGAAGCTTTCTTT	CASRLTENTEAFF
NA	TRBJ1-5	once	TRBV10-3	TGTGCCATCAGTGAGCGCGGTAATCAGCCCCAGCATTTT	CAISERGNQPQHF
TRBD1	TRBJ2-2	NA	TRBV19	TGTGCCAGTAACAGGGGTCACACCGGGGAGCTGTTTTTT	CASNRGHTGELFF
TRBD1	TRBJ1-1	once	TRBV5-8	TGTGCCAGCAGCGCCGACAGGGACACTGAAGCTTTCTTT	CASSADRDTEAFF
NA	TRBJ1-2	NA	TRBV29-1	TGCAGCGCAGAATGGACAGCGAACTATGGCTACACCTTC	CSAEWTANYGYTF
TRBD2	TRBJ2-3	NA	TRBV27	TGTGCCAGCGGACTGACAGACCTAGCGGGAGTAGGAGATACGCAGTATTTT	CASGLTDLAGVGDTQYF
NA	TRBJ1-4	NA	TRBV6-5	TGTGCCAGCCGAAACCGGGATTATAATGAAAAACTGTTTTTT	CASRNRDYNEKLFF
TRBD2	TRBJ2-4	few	TRBV2	TGTGCCAGCAGTGATCGGGGGGTCCTCCAAAACATTCAGTACTTC	CASSDRGVLQNIQYF
NA	TRBJ2-7	NA	TRBV6-5	TGTGCCAGCAGTACAAGTGGGCAGGGCATCTACGAGCAGTACTTC	CASSTSGQGIYEQYF
TRBD2	TRBJ2-3	NA	TRBV7-6	TGTGCCAGCACCCTGGGGGGGGGTAGGTTACTCACAGATACGCAGTATTTT	CASTLGGGRLLTDTQYF
TRBD2	TRBJ2-1	few	TRBV19	TGTGCCAGTACCGGAGCCGGGGGGAGCTCCTACAATGAGCAGTTCTTC	CASTGAGGSSYNEQFF
TRBD2	TRBJ2-3	NA	TRBV6-1	TGTGCCAGCAGTGAAAGGGCTAGCGGGAGGTCTAGCACAGATACGCAGTATTTT	CASSERASGRSSTDTQYF
TRBD1	TRBJ1-4	NA	TRBV6-1	TGTGCCAGCAGTGACACAGGGGGGAGAGAAAAACTGTTTTTT	CASSDTGGREKLFF
TRBD1	TRBJ2-5	NA	TRBV5-4	TGTGCCAGCAGCGCTACAGGGGGCCTCATAGTGGAGACCCAGTACTTC	CASSATGGLIVETQYF
NA	TRBJ2-5	NA	TRBV5-1	TGCGCCAGCAGCTTGGATACAGGGTTCTCCCAAGAGACCCAGTACTTC	CASSLDTGFSQETQYF
NA	TRBJ1-3	few	TRBV5-1	TGCGCCAGCAAGCCGGGGAGAGGGGGTTCTGGAAACACCATATATTTT	CASKPGRGGSGNTIYF
NA	TRBJ1-2	NA	TRBV9	TGTGCCAGCAGCCGATCGGCGGGTGGCGACTATGGCTACACCTTC	CASSRSAGGDYGYTF
NA	TRBJ1-3	NA	TRBV5-1	TGCGCCAGCAGGGCCACGGGGGTAGCTGGAAACACCATATATTTT	CASRATGVAGNTIYF
NA	TRBJ1-1	NA	TRBV19	TGTGCCAGTAGAAAGGCGGGGCAGGAGAACACTGAAGCTTTCTTT	CASRKAGQENTEAFF
NA	TRBJ2-5	once	TRBV11-2	TGTGCCAGCAGCTTAAATCTCGGGCAGGGCCAAGAGACCCAGTACTTC	CASSLNLGQGQETQYF
NA	TRBJ1-5	NA	TRBV6-5	TGTGCCAGCAGTTTAGGACAGTATGGGCCCCAGCATTTT	CASSLGQYGPQHF
NA	TRBJ1-4	NA	TRBV27	TGTGCCAGCGGTGACAGAACTAATGAAAAACTGTTTTTT	CASGDRTNEKLFF
TRBD1	TRBJ2-7	few	TRBV19	TGTGCCAGTAGCTGGACAGGGCGCAACGAGCAGTACTTC	CASSWTGRNEQYF
TRBD2	TRBJ2-3	NA	TRBV6-5	TGTGCCAGCAGGTTCCAGCGGGGAAGCACAGATACGCAGTATTTT	CASRFQRGSTDTQYF
TRBD2	TRBJ2-7	NA	TRBV5-1	TGCGCCAGCAGCCCAACCGAGGGGACTACCTACGAGCAGTACTTC	CASSPTEGTTYEQYF
TRBD1	TRBJ2-2	NA	TRBV3-1/TRBV3-2	TGTGCCAGCAGAGGGGACAGCTACACCGGGGAGCTGTTTTTT	CASRGDSYTGELFF
NA	TRBJ1-5	NA	TRBV4-1	TGCGCCAGCAGCCAAGATGGGGGCGACAGCGGGGGTAGCAATCAGCCCCAGCATTTT	CASSQDGGDSGGSNQPQHF
NA	TRBJ2-3	NA	TRBV5-1	TGCGCCAGCAGCTTGGGACACCTAAGCACAGATACGCAGTATTTT	CASSLGHLSTDTQYF
TRBD1	TRBJ1-2	NA	TRBV27	TGTGCCAGCAGTACAGGGGGCAAGGGTGGCTACACCTTC	CASSTGGKGGYTF
TRBD2	TRBJ2-2	NA	TRBV7-7	TGTGCTAGCGGGACAACTAACACCGGGGAGCTGTTTTTT	CASGTTNTGELFF
NA	TRBJ2-3	NA	TRBV18	TGTGCCAGCTCACCGTCTGCCAGGGGCGATACGCAGTATTTT	CASSPSARGDTQYF
TRBD2	TRBJ2-1	NA	TRBV5-1	TGCGCCAGCAGCTTTCGTACTAGCGGGAGCCAGTTCTTC	CASSFRTSGSQFF
TRBD1	TRBJ1-2	NA	TRBV5-4	TGTGCCAGCAGCTTGGGGGGACAGGGCGGCGATGGCTACACCTTC	CASSLGGQGGDGYTF
NA	TRBJ2-3	NA	TRBV29-1	TGCAGCGTTAATGGTTTTGGCAGGGTGGGCTCAGATACGCAGTATTTT	CSVNGFGRVGSDTQYF
TRBD2	TRBJ2-7	once	TRBV18	TGTGCCAGCTCACCACCGTCGCTAGCGGGAGCCTACGAGCAGTACTTC	CASSPPSLAGAYEQYF
TRBD2	TRBJ2-3	NA	TRBV11-2	TGTGCCAGCAGCTTAGCGGGACTAGCGGGCCGCACAGATACGCAGTATTTT	CASSLAGLAGRTDTQYF
NA	TRBJ1-1	NA	TRBV4-1	TGCGCCAGCAGCCACAGGAACACTGAAGCTTTCTTT	CASSHRNTEAFF
TRBD2	TRBJ2-7	NA	TRBV7-9	TGTGCCAGCAGCACGGCTAGCGGGGCGATCTACGAGCAGTACTTC	CASSTASGAIYEQYF
TRBD2	TRBJ2-1	NA	TRBV28	TGTGCCAGCAAGGGAGCGGGAGGTTCGGACAATGAGCAGTTCTTC	CASKGAGGSDNEQFF
NA	TRBJ2-3	NA	TRBV11-2	TGTGCCAGCACCCCTTCCACAGATACGCAGTATTTT	CASTPSTDTQYF
NA	TRBJ2-7	NA	TRBV19	TGTGCCAGTAGAATTACCGGAGGAGAGGCCTACGAGCAGTACTTC	CASRITGGEAYEQYF
NA	TRBJ2-7	NA	TRBV10-3	TGTGCCATCGGAGGGGCCAGCTCCTACGAGCAGTACTTC	CAIGGASSYEQYF
TRBD1	TRBJ1-2	NA	TRBV28	TGTGCCAGCAGCGGAGAGACAGGGAGGTATGGCTACACCTTC	CASSGETGRYGYTF
NA	TRBJ1-5	few	TRBV6-1	TGTGCCAGCAGTGAATGGGTGGGGGCTCATCAGCCCCAGCATTTT	CASSEWVGAHQPQHF